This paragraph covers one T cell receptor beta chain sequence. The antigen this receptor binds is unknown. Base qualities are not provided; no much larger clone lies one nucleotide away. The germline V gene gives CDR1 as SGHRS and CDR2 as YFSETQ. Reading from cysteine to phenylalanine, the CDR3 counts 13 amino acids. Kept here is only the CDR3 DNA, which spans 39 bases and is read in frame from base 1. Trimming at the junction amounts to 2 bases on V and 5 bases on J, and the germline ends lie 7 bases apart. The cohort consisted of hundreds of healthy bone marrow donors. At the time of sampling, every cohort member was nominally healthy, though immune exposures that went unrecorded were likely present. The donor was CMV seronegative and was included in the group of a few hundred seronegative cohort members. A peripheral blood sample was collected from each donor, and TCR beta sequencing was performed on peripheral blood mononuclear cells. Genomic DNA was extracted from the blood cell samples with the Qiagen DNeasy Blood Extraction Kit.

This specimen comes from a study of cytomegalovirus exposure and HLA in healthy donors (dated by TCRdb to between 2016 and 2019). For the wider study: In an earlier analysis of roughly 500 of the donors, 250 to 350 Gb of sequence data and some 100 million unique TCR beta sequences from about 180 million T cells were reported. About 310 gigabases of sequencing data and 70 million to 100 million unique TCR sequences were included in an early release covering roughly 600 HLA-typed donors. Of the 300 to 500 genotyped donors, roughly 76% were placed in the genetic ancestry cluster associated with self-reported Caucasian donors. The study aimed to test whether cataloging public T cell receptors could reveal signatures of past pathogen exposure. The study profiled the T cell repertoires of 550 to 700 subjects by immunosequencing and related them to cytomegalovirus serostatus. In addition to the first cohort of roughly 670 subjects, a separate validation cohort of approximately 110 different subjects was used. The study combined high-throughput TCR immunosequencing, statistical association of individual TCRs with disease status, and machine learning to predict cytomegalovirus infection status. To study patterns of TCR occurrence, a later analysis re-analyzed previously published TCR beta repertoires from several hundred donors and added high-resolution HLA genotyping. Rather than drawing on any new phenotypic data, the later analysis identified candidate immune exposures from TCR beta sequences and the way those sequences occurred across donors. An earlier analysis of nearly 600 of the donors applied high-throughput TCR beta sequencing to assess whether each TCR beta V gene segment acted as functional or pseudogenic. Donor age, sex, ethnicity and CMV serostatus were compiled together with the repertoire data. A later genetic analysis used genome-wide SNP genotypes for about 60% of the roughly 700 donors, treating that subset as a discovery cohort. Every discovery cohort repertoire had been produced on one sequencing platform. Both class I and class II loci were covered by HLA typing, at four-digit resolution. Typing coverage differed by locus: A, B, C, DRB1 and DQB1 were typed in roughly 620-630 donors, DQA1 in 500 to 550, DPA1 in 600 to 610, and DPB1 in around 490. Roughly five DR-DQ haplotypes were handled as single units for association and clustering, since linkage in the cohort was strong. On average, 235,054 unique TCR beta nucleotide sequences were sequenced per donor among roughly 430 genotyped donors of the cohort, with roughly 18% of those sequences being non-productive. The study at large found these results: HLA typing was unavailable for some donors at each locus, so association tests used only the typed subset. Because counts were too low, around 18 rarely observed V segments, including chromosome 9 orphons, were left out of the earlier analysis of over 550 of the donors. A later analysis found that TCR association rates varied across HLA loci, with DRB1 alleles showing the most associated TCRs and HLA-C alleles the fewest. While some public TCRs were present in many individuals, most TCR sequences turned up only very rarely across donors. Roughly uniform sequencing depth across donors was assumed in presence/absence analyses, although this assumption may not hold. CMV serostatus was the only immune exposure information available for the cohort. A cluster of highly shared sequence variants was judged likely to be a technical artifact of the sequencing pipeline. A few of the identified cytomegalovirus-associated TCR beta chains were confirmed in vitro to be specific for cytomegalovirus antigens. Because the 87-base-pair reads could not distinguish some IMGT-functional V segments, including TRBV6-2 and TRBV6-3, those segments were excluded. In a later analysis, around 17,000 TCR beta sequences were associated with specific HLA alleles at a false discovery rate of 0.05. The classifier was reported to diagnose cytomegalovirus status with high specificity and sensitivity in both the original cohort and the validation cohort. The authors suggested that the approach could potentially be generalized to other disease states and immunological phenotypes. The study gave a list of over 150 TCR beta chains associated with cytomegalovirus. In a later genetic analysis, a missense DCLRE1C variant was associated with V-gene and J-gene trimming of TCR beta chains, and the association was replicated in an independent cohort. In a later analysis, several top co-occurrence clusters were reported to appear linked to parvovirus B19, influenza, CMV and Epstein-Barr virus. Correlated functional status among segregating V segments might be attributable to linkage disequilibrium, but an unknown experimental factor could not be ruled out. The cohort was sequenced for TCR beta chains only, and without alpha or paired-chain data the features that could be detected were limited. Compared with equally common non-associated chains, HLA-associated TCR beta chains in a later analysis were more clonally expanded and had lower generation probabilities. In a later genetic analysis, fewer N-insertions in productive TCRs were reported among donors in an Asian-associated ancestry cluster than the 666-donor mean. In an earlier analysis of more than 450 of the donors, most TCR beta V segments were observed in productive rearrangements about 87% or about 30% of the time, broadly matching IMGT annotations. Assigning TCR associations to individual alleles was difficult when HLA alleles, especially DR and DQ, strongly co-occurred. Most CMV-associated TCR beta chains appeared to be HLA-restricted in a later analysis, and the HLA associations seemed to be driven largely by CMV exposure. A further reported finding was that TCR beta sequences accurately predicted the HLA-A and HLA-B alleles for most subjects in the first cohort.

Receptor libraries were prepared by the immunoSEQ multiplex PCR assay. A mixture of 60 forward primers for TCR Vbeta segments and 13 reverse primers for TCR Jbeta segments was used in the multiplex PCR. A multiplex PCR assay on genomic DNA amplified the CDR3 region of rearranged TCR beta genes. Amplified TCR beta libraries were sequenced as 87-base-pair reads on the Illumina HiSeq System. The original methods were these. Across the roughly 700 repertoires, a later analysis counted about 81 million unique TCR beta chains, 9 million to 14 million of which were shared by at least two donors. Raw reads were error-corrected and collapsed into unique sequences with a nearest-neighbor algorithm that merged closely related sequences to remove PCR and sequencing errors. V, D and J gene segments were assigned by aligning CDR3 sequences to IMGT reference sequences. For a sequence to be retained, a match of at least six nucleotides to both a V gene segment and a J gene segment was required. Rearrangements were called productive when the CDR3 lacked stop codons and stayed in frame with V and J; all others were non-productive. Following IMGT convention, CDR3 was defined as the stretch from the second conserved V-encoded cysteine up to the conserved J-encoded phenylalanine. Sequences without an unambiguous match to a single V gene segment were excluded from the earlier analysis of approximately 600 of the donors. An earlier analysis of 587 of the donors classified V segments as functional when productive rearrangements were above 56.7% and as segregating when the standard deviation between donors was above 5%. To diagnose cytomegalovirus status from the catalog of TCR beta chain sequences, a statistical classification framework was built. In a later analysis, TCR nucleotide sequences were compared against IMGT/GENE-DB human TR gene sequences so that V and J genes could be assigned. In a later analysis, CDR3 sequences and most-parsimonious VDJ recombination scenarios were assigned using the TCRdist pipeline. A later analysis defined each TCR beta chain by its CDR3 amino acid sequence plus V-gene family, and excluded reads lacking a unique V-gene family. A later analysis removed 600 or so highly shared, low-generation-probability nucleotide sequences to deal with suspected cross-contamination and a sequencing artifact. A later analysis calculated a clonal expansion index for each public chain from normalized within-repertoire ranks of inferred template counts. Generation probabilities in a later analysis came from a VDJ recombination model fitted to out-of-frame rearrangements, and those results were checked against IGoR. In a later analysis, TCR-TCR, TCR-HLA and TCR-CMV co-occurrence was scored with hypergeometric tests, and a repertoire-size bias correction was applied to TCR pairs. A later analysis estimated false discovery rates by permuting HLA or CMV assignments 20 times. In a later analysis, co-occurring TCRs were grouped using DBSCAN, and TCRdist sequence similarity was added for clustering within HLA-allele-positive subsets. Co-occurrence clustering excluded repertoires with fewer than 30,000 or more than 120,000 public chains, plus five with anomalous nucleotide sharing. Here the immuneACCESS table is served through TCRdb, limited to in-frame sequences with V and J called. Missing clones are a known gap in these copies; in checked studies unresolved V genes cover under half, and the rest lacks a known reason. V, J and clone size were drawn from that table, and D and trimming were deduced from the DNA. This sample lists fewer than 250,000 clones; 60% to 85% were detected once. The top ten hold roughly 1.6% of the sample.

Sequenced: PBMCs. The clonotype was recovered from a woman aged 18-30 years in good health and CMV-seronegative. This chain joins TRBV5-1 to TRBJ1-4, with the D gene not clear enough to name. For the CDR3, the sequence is CASSLGRNEKLFF. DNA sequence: TGCGCCAGCAGCTTAGGGAGGAATGAAAAACTGTTTTTT.